This TCR beta chain was captured in a study of monozygotic twins with cystic fibrosis. Only in-frame clones appear in the TCRdb table, and some are missing; sequencing was by immunoSEQ multiplex PCR. Of about 14,000 clones listed, about 93% are singletons. CDR1 is KGHSH, CDR2 LQKENI, per germline. V lost 2 bases and J lost 3, with 23 bases in between. There are 18 residues in the CDR3. The table lists this clone with a count of one. This receptor was taken from a girl aged 2-9 years with cystic fibrosis. Sequenced sample: blood. The chain combines TRBV18 with TRBJ2-7; tentative D call: TRBD1 (5 bases). DNA for the CDR3: TGTGCCAGCTCACCAAAATATGCAGGGCCCGGCCTAGGCTACGAGCAGTACTTC. It encodes CASSPKYAGPGLGYEQYF.